Below are 18 T cell receptor beta chains sequenced from a single sample in a study of blood T cell repertoires in COVID-19. Clones were sequenced by immunoSEQ multiplex PCR, and TCRdb holds only the in-frame ones, with some missing. Counted here are roughly 200,000 clones, around four fifths occurring once; the ten biggest clones make up about 10%. The sequencing input was PBMCs or T cells enriched from blood (not recorded which). The origin of the receptors is a man aged 35-49 years who had recovered from COVID-19.

There are a few counts of this clone. The chain is built from TRBV28 and TRBJ2-3; maybe TRBD2 (6 bases). Germline V gene sequence: CDR1 MDHEN, CDR2 SYDVKM. V gave up 6 bases and J gave up 0 bases, with 16 bases separating them. This CDR3 contains 16 residues. The CDR3 is CASRSPMGGSTDTQYF. Here the CDR3 DNA reads TGTGCCAGCAGATCCCCGATGGGGGGTAGCACAGATACGCAGTATTTT.

The chain uses TRBV29-1 and TRBJ1-2, with D possibly being TRBD1 (5 bases). The CDR3 extends over 12 amino acids. V was pared by 6 bases and J by 8 bases, with 16 bases between. CDR1 is SQVTM, CDR2 ANQGSEA, per germline. The CDR3 nucleotides are TGCAGCGTCCCCGGGGGGGGGTACGGCTACACCTTC. Its translation is CSVPGGGYGYTF.

This rearrangement joins TRBV23-1 to TRBJ1-1, with D unclear. TRBV23-1 is an ORF; its function is uncertain. Trimming left V 5 bases short and J 11 bases short, with 12 bases between. The CDR3 extends over 11 amino acids. CDR3 sequence reads: CASSNTDSAFF. As DNA, the CDR3 is TGCGCCAGCAGTAACACCGACTCGGCTTTCTTT.

The gene calls are TRBV21-1 and TRBJ1-3; the table's D gene call, TRBD1, was not cross checked with the DNA. TRBV21-1 is termed a pseudogene. The CDR3 spans 18 residues. CDR3 sequence: CASSKVTGQESSGNTIYF. In DNA, the CDR3 is TGTGCCAGCAGCAAAGTTACGGGACAGGAGAGCTCTGGAAACACCATATATTTT.

The chain employs TRBV27 and TRBJ2-2; possibly TRBD2 for D (6 bases). The V end was cut by 3 bases, the J end by 2 bases, with 10 bases between. The germline CDR1 and CDR2 sequences are MNHEY and SMNVEV (reference sequence). CDR3 length: 15 residues. The CDR3 DNA reads TGTGCCAGCAGTTTGGAGGGGAGAAACACCGGGGAGCTGTTTTTT. This sequence encodes CASSLEGRNTGELFF.

The sample holds a few counts of this clone. This sample also contains other DNA sequences that code for the same CDR3. V gene TRBV7-9 combines with J gene TRBJ1-1; TRBD1 matches at 7 bases. Germline CDR1 reads SEHNR; CDR2 reads FQNEAQ (reference sequence). CDR3 length equals 15 residues. Trimming took 1 base from V and 2 from J; bases not matched to a gene: 4. The CDR3: CASSLDRGPNTEAFF. The CDR3 nucleotides read TGTGCCAGCAGCTTAGACAGGGGACCAAACACTGAAGCTTTCTTT.

V is TRBV27 and J is TRBJ2-1; TRBD1 matches at 8 bases. Trimming at V came to 3 bases and at J to 12 bases, leaving 13 bases not matched to a gene. This CDR3 is 15 amino acids long. The germline CDR1 and CDR2 sequences are MNHEY and SMNVEV (reference sequence). As DNA, the CDR3 is TGTGCCAGCAGTTTGGCCGGGACAGGAACCTGGGGGCAGTTCTTC. Translated, it gives CASSLAGTGTWGQFF.

The chain has TRBV29-1 and TRBJ2-1, with a tentative D call TRBD2 (5 bases). Trimming stripped 4 bases from V and 0 bases from J, with 10 bases between. Germline values: CDR1 SQVTM, CDR2 ANQGSEA. The CDR3 is 14 residues long. CDR3 sequence reads: CSVVRGISYNEQFF. The CDR3 nucleotides are TGCAGCGTTGTCAGAGGGATCTCCTACAATGAGCAGTTCTTC.

This clone appeared a single time. The chain recombines TRBV7-2 with TRBJ1-1; D gene uncertain. Per the germline V gene, CDR1 is SGHTA and CDR2 is FQGNSA. Trimming stripped 3 bases from V and 11 bases from J, with 13 bases between. The length of the CDR3 is 12 residues. The CDR3 bases are TGTGCCAGCAGCTTCTACGCGAAGGAGGCTTTCTTT. It translates to CASSFYAKEAFF.

The chain combines TRBV18 with TRBJ1-2; a possible D gene is TRBD1 (6 bases). Germline V gives CDR1 KGHSH, CDR2 LQKENI. Trimming removed 0 bases at V and 4 bases at J, with 12 bases between. This CDR3 is 15 amino acids long. The CDR3 here is CASSPPGQGSYGYTF. The CDR3 nucleotides read TGTGCCAGCTCACCACCGGGTCAGGGGAGCTATGGCTACACCTTC.

The chain recombines TRBV2 with TRBJ2-3; 12 bases line up with TRBD2. Germline V gene sequence: CDR1 SNHLY, CDR2 FYNNEI. The J segment lost 5 bases and the V segment lost 7 bases, leaving 4 bases of the junction unmatched. The CDR3 covers 14 residues. This CDR3 reads CASTSGRAGDTQYF. In DNA, the CDR3 is TGTGCCAGCACTAGCGGGAGGGCGGGAGATACGCAGTATTTT. Supplemented by reference TRBV2 and TRBJ2-3, the full variable domain reads EPEVTQTPSHQVTQMGQEVILRCVPISNHLYFYWYRQILGQKVEFLVSFYNNEISEKSEIFDDQFSVERPDGSNFTLKIRSTKLEDSAMYFCASTSGRAGDTQYFGPGTRLTVL.

CDR3 DNA: TGTGCTAGTGGTTTGACTAGCGGGAGGGCCTACGAGCAGTACGTC. Its translation is CASGLTSGRAYEQYV. The chain carries TRBV12-5 and TRBJ2-7; 13 bases fit TRBD2. CDR1 and CDR2 (germline): LGHNT, FRNRAP. The CDR3 covers 15 residues. With V trimmed by 2 bases and J by 2 bases, 0 bases remained unmatched.

This clone was seen a few times. The chain employs TRBV4-1 and TRBJ1-4; TRBD1 is a possible D gene (5 bases). CDR1 MGHRA and CDR2 YSYEKL come from the germline V gene. Trimming took 1 base from V and 0 from J, leaving 15 bases between them. The CDR3 length is 18 residues. The CDR3 region is CASSQAQPGRATNEKLFF. CDR3 bases: TGCGCCAGCAGCCAAGCCCAGCCAGGGAGGGCAACTAATGAAAAACTGTTTTTT.

The chain uses TRBV5-6 and TRBJ2-3; TRBD2 matches at 15 bases. Trimming took 4 bases from V and 3 from J; bases not matched to a gene: 3. Looked up from germline, CDR1 is SGHDT and CDR2 is YYEEEE. The CDR3 runs 16 residues. This chain's CDR3 is CASSTGLAGGTDTQYF. The CDR3 DNA sequence: TGTGCCAGCAGCACTGGACTAGCGGGAGGGACAGATACGCAGTATTTT.

The chain couples TRBV18 to TRBJ2-2; a possible D gene is TRBD1 (5 bases). Germline CDR1 KGHSH, CDR2 LQKENI. This CDR3 is 16 amino acids long. The germline V and J ends were trimmed by 8 bases and 7 bases, with 23 bases remaining between them. The CDR3 sequence: CASAGFKGKRGGELFF. The CDR3, as DNA: TGTGCCAGCGCCGGATTCAAGGGGAAACGAGGCGGGGAGCTGTTTTTT.

The chain has TRBV7-2 and TRBJ2-3, with D possibly matching TRBD1 (6 bases). V lost 11 bases and J lost 6, with 12 bases in between. The germline gives CDR1 SGHTA, CDR2 FQGNSA. CDR3 length: 11 amino acids. For the CDR3, the DNA is TGTGCCTCCAGGGACATGGATACGCAGTATTTT. Residues: CASRDMDTQYF.

In its sample, this clone was seen once. The chain employs TRBV7-9 and TRBJ1-6; D remains ambiguous. This CDR3 is built from 16 residues. Between the trimmed V and J ends, which lost 5 bases and 7 bases, there was a span of 18 bases. The germline V gene has CDR1 SEHNR and CDR2 FQNEAQ (reference sequence). In DNA, the CDR3 is TGTGCCAGCAGCCAATTATCATCGGTCCGGAATTCACCCCTCCACTTT. This codes for CASSQLSSVRNSPLHF.

The gene calls are TRBV9 and TRBJ2-4, with D hard to call. This CDR3 has 16 residues. Germline-derived CDR1 and CDR2 are SGDLS and YYNGEE. The ends were cut back, 0 bases at V and 7 bases at J, with 17 bases in the middle. CDR3 amino acids: CASSVGPRSPGNIQYF. CDR3 DNA: TGTGCCAGCAGCGTAGGCCCCCGCAGCCCAGGCAACATTCAGTACTTC.